Following are 19 T cell receptor beta chains from one sample sequenced in a study of CD8 T cells in ankylosing spondylitis. A single record per CDR3 protein comes from TCRdb applying MiXCR to the 5' RACE reads. The sample yields 150,000 to 200,000 distinct CDR3 sequences, approximately 16% seen once. The sample taken for sequencing was blood, either unsorted or a sorted T cell fraction (not recorded which). These receptors originate from a male donor with ankylosing spondylitis or in good health (not recorded which).

This clonotype has a handful of counts. This chain connects TRBV28 to TRBJ2-1; unclear D gene. The CDR3 totals 15 residues. The V end was cut by 6 bases, the J end by 0 bases, with 12 bases between. The germline V gene has CDR1 MDHEN and CDR2 SYDVKM. CDR3 bases: TGTGCCAGCAGCCCAGGCGACCACTCCTACAATGAGCAGTTCTTC. The encoded protein is CASSPGDHSYNEQFF.

This clonotype was seen many times. The chain combines TRBV25-1 with TRBJ2-5, with 7 bases aligning to TRBD1. The junction had 6 bases not matched to a gene; V was cut back by 10 bases and J by 1 base. The CDR3 contains 13 residues. Germline V lookup: CDR1 MGHDK, CDR2 SYGVNS. In nucleotides, the CDR3 is TGTGCCACCGGCGGACAGGTCCAAGAGACCCAGTACTTC. Translated, it gives CATGGQVQETQYF. Variable domain in full (rest from reference TRBV25-1 and TRBJ2-5): EADIYQTPRYLVIGTGKKITLECSQTMGHDKMYWYQQDPGMELHLIHYSYGVNSTEKGDLSSESTVSRIRTEHFPLTLESARPSHTSQYLCATGGQVQETQYFGPGTRLLVL.

This clonotype was counted many times. This chain joins TRBV28 and TRBJ1-5; no firm D call. V lost 4 bases to trimming and J lost 3 bases, with 10 bases between them. This CDR3 region has 14 residues. Germline V gene data show CDR1 as MDHEN and CDR2 as SYDVKM. CDR3: CASSYDQANQPQHF. CDR3 nucleotide sequence: TGTGCCAGCAGTTACGACCAAGCCAATCAGCCCCAGCATTTT.

This clonotype was picked up many times. The chain couples TRBV10-3 to TRBJ2-1; D call uncertain. Trimming shortened V by 2 bases and J by 2 bases, and 4 bases separated the two germline ends. Per the germline V gene, CDR1 is ENHRY and CDR2 is SYGVKD. This CDR3 has 13 residues. CDR3 residues: CAISEAAYNEQFF. The CDR3 nucleotides are TGTGCCATCAGTGAGGCGGCCTACAATGAGCAGTTCTTC.

This clonotype showed up just a few times. This rearrangement joins TRBV5-3 to TRBJ1-4; D remains unclear. TRBV5-3 is an open reading frame, and its role is uncertain. V lost 6 bases and J 5 bases, leaving 5 bases between the germline ends. The CDR3 runs 11 residues. The chain's CDR3 is CARTANEKLFF. The CDR3, as DNA: TGTGCCAGAACGGCCAATGAAAAACTGTTTTTT.

This clonotype was counted at least ten times. The chain carries TRBV20-1 and TRBJ1-5; 7 positions agree with TRBD1. Germline loops: CDR1 DFQATT, CDR2 SNEGSKA (reference sequence). Germline trimming cut 4 bases from V and 2 bases from J; bases unmatched to any gene: 5. The CDR3 runs to 14 residues. The CDR3 nucleotides read TGCAGTGCTACATACAGGGGAGGCAATCAGCCCCAGCATTTT. This translates into CSATYRGGNQPQHF.

This clonotype was found many times. The chain combines TRBV5-5 with TRBJ1-1; D remains ambiguous. V lost 0 bases and J lost 0, with 12 bases in between. The CDR3 totals 16 residues. Per the germline V gene, CDR1 is SGHKS and CDR2 is YYEKEE (reference sequence). The CDR3 loop reads CASSLGAGLMNTEAFF. The CDR3 region has the DNA TGTGCCAGCAGCTTGGGGGCTGGTCTCATGAACACTGAAGCTTTCTTT.

This clonotype was detected many times. The CDR3 DNA reads as TGCAGTGCGACGTCTAGAACGGGCGGGGAGCTGTTTTTT. Translating it yields CSATSRTGGELFF. The chain combines TRBV20-1 with TRBJ2-2; no definite D call. Trimming removed 6 bases from V and 7 bases from J, with 15 bases in between. Germline assignment: CDR1 DFQATT and CDR2 SNEGSKA (reference sequence). The CDR3 extends over 13 amino acids.

V usage is TRBV10-3 and J usage is TRBJ1-6; TRBD1 is a possible D gene (5 bases). This CDR3 has 16 residues. Germline V gene lookup returns CDR1 ENHRY and CDR2 SYGVKD. V was clipped by 6 bases and J by 5 bases, with 17 bases between them. CDR3 sequence (DNA): TGTGCCATCAGGGGGCCGGCCCCCGAGCATAATTCACCCCTCCACTTT. Protein product: CAIRGPAPEHNSPLHF.

This clonotype was counted between two and nine times. This sequence joins TRBV12-5 and TRBJ2-1; 11 bases match TRBD2. V dropped 1 base and J dropped 7; count of bases not matched to a gene: 3. CDR1 and CDR2 from the germline V gene are LGHNT and FRNRAP. The CDR3 is 15 residues long. CDR3: CASGLAGTSGNEQFF. The CDR3 coding sequence is TGTGCTAGTGGTTTGGCCGGGACTAGCGGAAATGAGCAGTTCTTC.

This clonotype was observed a few times. The chain uses TRBV5-1 and TRBJ1-2, with 10 bases aligning to TRBD1. CDR1 is SGHRS, CDR2 YFSETQ, per germline. The CDR3 is 13 residues long. With 3 bases clipped from V and 6 bases from J, the junction kept 2 bases outside the gene matches. The CDR3 loop reads CASSYGQGDGYTF. The CDR3 bases are TGCGCCAGCAGCTACGGACAGGGGGATGGCTACACCTTC.

As to this clonotype: Compared with germline, one end of the junction differs, possibly owing to a read error. This sequence joins TRBV7-9 and TRBJ1-2; no definite D call. The CDR3 runs to 14 residues. CDR1 SEHNR and CDR2 FQNEAQ come from the germline V gene (reference sequence). CDR3 residues: CASSLADTPLLSAF. The CDR3 nucleotides read TGTGCCAGCAGCTTGGCCGACACCCCCTTATTATCGGCCTTC.

The chain couples TRBV5-1 to TRBJ2-1, with D perhaps matching TRBD2 (5 bases). There are 13 residues in the CDR3. V was shortened by 4 bases and J by 5 bases, with 10 bases between the two germline ends. Per the germline V gene, CDR1 is SGHRS and CDR2 is YFSETQ. CDR3 in DNA: TGCGCCAGCAGCGTGTCCGGGGACAATGAGCAGTTCTTC. Protein product: CASSVSGDNEQFF.

The J gene is TRBJ2-6, the V gene TRBV6-5, with 7 bases matching TRBD1. There are 18 residues in the CDR3. V shed 0 bases, J shed 0 bases, and the junction held 5 bases outside the gene matches. Germline V gene sequence: CDR1 MNHEY, CDR2 SVGAGI. This CDR3 is CASSYSDRLSSGANVLTF. The CDR3 bases are TGTGCCAGCAGTTACTCGGACAGGCTCAGCTCTGGGGCCAACGTCCTGACTTTC.

The sample holds many counts of this clonotype. The rearrangement uses TRBV30 and TRBJ1-5; D not certain. The germline V gene has CDR1 GTSNPN and CDR2 SVGIG (reference sequence). Trimming removed 5 bases at V and 6 bases at J, with 14 bases between. This CDR3 has 13 residues. DNA of the CDR3: TGTGCCTGGGATGGGCAGGAGGGTCAGCCCCAGCATTTT. It codes for CAWDGQEGQPQHF.

The rearrangement links TRBV10-1 to TRBJ1-1; D perhaps matches TRBD1 (5 bases). This CDR3 is built from 16 residues. The V gene lost 0 bases and the J gene lost 4 bases, with 15 bases spanning the gap. Germline-derived CDR1 and CDR2 are WNHNN and SYGVQD (reference sequence). The CDR3 coding sequence is TGCGCCAGCAGTGAGTCACCCCGCGGGGGACGCACTGAAGCTTTCTTT. It specifies CASSESPRGGRTEAFF.

In its sample, this clonotype was seen many times. The V gene is TRBV5-1, the J gene TRBJ2-5, with 8 bases matching TRBD1. Per the germline V gene, CDR1 is SGHRS and CDR2 is YFSETQ. V lost 6 bases and J lost 3; bases outside the gene matches: 7. The CDR3 has 14 amino acids. DNA of the CDR3: TGCGCCAGCATCGAAGGGACAGGAGAAGAGACCCAGTACTTC. Encoded protein: CASIEGTGEETQYF.

This clonotype showed up just a few times. V gene TRBV20-1 combines with J gene TRBJ1-1; 7 bases fit TRBD1. The CDR3 is 17 amino acids. Unmatched junction bases numbered 10, after V lost 0 bases and J lost 0 bases. Germline V CDR1 and CDR2: DFQATT, SNEGSKA (reference sequence). The CDR3 nucleotides are TGCAGTGCTAGAGATGACTTGGGACAGACCATGAACACTGAAGCTTTCTTT. This translates into CSARDDLGQTMNTEAFF.

Only a few counts were recorded for this clonotype. The chain carries TRBV6-5 and TRBJ2-1, with a possible D match to TRBD1 (6 bases). The V gene's germline CDR1 is MNHEY and CDR2 SVGAGI. V lost 2 bases, J lost 0 bases, and 8 bases lay in between. CDR3 length: 15 amino acids. CDR3 in DNA: TGTGCCAGCAGTTACCAGGGGAGCTCCTACAATGAGCAGTTCTTC. Its protein is CASSYQGSSYNEQFF.